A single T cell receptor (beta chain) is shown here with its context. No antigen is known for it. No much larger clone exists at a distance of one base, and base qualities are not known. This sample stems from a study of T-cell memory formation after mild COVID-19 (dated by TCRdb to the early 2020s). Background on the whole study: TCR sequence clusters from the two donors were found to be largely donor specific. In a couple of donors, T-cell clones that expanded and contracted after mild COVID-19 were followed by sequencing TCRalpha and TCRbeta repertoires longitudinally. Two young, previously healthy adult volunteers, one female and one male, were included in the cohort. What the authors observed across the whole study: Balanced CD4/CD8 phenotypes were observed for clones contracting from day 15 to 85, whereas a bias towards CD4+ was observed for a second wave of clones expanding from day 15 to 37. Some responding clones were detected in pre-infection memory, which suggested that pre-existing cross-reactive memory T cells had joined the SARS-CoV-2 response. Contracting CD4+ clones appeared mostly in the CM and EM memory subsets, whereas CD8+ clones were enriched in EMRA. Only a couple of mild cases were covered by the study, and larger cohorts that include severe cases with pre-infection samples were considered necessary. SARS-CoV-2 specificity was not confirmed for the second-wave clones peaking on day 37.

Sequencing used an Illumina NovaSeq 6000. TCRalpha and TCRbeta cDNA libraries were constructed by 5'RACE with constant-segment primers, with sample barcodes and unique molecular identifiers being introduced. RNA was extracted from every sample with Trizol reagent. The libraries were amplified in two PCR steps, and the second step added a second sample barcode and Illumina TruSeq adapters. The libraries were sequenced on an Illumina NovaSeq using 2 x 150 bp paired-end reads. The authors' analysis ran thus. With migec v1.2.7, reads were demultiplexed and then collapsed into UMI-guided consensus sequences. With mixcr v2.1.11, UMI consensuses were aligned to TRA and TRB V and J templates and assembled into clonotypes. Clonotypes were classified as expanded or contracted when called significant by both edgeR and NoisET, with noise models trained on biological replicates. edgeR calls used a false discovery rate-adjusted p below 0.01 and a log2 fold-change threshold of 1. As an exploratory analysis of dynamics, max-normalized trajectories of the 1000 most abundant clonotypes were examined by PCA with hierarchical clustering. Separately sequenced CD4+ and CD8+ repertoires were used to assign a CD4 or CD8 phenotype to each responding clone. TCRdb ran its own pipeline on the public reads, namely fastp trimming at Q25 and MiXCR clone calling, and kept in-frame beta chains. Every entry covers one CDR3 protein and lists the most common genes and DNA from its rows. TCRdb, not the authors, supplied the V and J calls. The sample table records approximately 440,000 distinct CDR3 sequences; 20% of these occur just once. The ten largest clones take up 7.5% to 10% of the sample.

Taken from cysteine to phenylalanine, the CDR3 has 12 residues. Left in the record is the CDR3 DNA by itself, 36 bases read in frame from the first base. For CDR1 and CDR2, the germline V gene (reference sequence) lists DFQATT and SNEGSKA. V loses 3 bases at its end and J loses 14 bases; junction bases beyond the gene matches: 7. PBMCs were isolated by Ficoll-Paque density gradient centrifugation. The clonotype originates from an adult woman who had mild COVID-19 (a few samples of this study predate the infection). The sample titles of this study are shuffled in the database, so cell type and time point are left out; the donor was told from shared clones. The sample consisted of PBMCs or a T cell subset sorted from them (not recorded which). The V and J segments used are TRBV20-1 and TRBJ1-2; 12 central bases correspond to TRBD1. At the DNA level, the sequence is TGCAGTGCTAGGCCGGGACAGGGGGCGAAAACCTTC. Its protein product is CSARPGQGAKTF.